This T cell receptor beta chain was identified in a study of technical replicates of blood from a few donors. TCRdb's copy holds only in-frame clones and misses some; the assay was immunoSEQ multiplex PCR. This sample has about 85,000 clones, with roughly 94% found just once. The CDR3 extends over 13 amino acids. Germline assignment: CDR1 LNHDA and CDR2 SQIVND (reference sequence). Trimming removed 3 bases at V and 3 bases at J, with 6 bases between. This TCR was sampled from a human donor in good health. Sample: T cells isolated from PBMCs. The V and J genes are TRBV19 and TRBJ1-5; no firm D call. The CDR3 sequence: CASSILLNQPQHF. The CDR3 nucleotides read TGTGCCAGTAGTATCCTACTCAATCAGCCCCAGCATTTT.